This T cell receptor (beta chain) stems from a study of T cell responses to AZD1222 COVID-19 vaccine (dated by TCRdb to about 2021). Looking at the study overall: AZD1222 recipients whose second dose came at about 4 weeks and those whose second dose came at about 12 weeks were combined into one group, since spike-specific TCR depth and breadth did not differ between the two schedules. A total of approximately 230 trial participants underwent TCR sequencing, of whom about 210 received two doses of AZD1222 and some 26 received two doses of the MenACWY control vaccine. Trial participants were enrolled into age subgroups of 18-55, 56-69 and 70-plus years, which contained about 150, 28 and 57 TCR-sequenced participants, respectively.

CDR1 and CDR2 (SGHAT, FQNNGV) derive from the germline V gene. The CDR3, cysteine through phenylalanine, is 16 amino acids long. Only the CDR3 DNA stays, 48 bases, in frame from base 1. Here V drops 3 bases and J drops 3 bases, and the junction holds 5 bases not matched to any gene. Concerning this clone: Its antigen remains undetermined. No base quality information exists; no much larger clone differs at one position.

Findings and caveats that apply to the study as a whole: No day 14 peak-response samples were available, so repertoires were characterized only after the peak T cell response. A significant rise in spike-specific TCR breadth and depth was observed after two AZD1222 doses relative to day 0 and relative to MenACWY recipients. Nearly half of unique spike-specific TCRs reportedly recognized epitopes outside regions mutated in the B.1.351 and B.1.1.7 variants. Participants were mostly white British and included more females than males, and it was suggested by the authors that clonal diversity may have been underestimated. The vaccine-associated CD4 TCRs covered the entire spike protein, and the dominant responses fell in regions 160-218 and 743-854. In the small 56-69-year group, the increase in depth fell short of significance, most likely because of low power. Conclusions about previously exposed vaccinees are limited, since just a handful of AZD1222 recipients were seropositive for SARS-CoV-2 at baseline.

The CDR3 regions of human TCRbeta chains were subjected to immunosequencing. The study's own analysis went as follows. Repertoire TCRs were matched against a reference library of SARS-CoV-2-specific TCRs generated with the MIRA antigen-specificity platform. Breadth was defined as the fraction of unique TCRs that were SARS-CoV-2-associated, and depth was defined as the fraction of total T cells that were SARS-CoV-2-associated. Using the MIRA data, each spike-specific TCR was assigned both to the spike region to which the TCR was reactive and to a CD4 or CD8 class. Log10-transformed breadth and depth values were compared by one-way ANOVA with Sidak's multiple comparisons tests. Drawn from immuneACCESS, this table holds only the in-frame rearrangements with V and J called that TCRdb kept. Clones are partly lost; checked studies trace under half to an unresolved V gene and leave the rest unexplained. That table is the source of V, J and clone size, and D and trimming were worked out from the DNA. This sample has approximately 90,000 clones in its table, and around 90% of those were observed once. 2.2% of the sample lies in the top ten.

The time point label for this specimen denotes: baseline before first vaccination. The vaccinee samples were drawn from two UK trials, COV001 and COV002, one of which was a single-blind randomized controlled phase 2/3 trial testing AZD1222 (ChAdOx1 nCoV-19) in healthy adults. For TCRbeta chain sequencing, PBMC samples from trial participants were taken at day 0 and at day 28 after the second dose. The TCR sequence derives from an adult in good health. The chain links TRBV11-2 with TRBJ2-1; TRBD2 fits 10 bases in the junction. The specimen was peripheral blood, collected on day 0 of AZD1222 vaccination. The CDR3 has the sequence CASSLASSGSYNEQFF. The DNA is TGTGCCAGCAGCTTGGCGTCTAGCGGGAGCTACAATGAGCAGTTCTTC.